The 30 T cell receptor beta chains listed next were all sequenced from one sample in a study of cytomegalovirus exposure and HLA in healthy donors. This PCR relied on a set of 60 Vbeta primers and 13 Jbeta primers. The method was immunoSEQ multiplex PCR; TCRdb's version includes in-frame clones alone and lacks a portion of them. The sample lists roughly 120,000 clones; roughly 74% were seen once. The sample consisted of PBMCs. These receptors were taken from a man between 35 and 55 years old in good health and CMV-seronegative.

The CDR3 DNA is TGTGCCAGCGACCGAGGTGGGAACACTGAAGCTTTCTTT. Its translation is CASDRGGNTEAFF. The gene calls are TRBV28 and TRBJ1-1, with D uncertain. Germline CDR1 MDHEN, CDR2 SYDVKM. Trimming stripped 8 bases from V and 1 base from J, with 11 bases between. The CDR3 spans 13 residues.

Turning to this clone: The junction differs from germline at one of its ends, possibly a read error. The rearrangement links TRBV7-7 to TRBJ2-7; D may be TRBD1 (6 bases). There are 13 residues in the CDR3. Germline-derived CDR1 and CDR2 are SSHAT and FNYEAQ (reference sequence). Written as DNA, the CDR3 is TGTGCTAGCAGCTTGGGACAAAACAACGAGCAGTACTTC. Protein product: CASSLGQNNEQYF.

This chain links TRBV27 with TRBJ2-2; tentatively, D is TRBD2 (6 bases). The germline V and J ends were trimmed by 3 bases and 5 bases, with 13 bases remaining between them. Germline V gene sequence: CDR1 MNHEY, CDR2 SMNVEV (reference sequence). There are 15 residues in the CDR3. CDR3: CASSLLAGTTGELFF. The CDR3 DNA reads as TGTGCCAGCAGTTTGTTAGCAGGGACTACCGGGGAGCTGTTTTTT.

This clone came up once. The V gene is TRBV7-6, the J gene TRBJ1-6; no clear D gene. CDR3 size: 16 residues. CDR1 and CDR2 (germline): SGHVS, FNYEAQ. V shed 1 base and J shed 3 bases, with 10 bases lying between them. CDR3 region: CASSLVQVGYNSPLHF. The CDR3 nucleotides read TGTGCCAGCAGCTTAGTCCAGGTTGGCTATAATTCACCCCTCCACTTT. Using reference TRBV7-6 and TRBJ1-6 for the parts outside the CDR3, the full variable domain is GAGVSQSPRYKVTKRGQDVALRCDPISGHVSLYWYRQALGQGPEFLTYFNYEAQQDKSGLPNDRFSAERPEGSISTLTIQRTEQRDSAMYRCASSLVQVGYNSPLHFGNGTRLTVT.

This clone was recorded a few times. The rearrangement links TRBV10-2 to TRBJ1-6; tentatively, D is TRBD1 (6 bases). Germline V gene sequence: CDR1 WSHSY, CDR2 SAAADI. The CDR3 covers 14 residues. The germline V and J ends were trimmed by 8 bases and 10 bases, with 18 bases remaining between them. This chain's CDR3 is CASSKEQGLSPLHF. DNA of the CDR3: TGCGCCAGCTCCAAGGAACAGGGATTGTCACCCCTCCACTTT.

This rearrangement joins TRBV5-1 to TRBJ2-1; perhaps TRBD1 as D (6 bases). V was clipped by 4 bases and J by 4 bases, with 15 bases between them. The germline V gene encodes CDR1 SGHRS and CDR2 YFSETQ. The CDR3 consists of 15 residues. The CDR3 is CASSNGQTSYNEQFF. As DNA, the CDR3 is TGCGCCAGCAGCAACGGACAGACCAGTTACAATGAGCAGTTCTTC.

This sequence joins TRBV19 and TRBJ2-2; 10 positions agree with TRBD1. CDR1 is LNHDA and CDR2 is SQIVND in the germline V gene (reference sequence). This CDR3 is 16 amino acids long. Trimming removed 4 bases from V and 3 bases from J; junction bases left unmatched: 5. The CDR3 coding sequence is TGTGCCAGTAGTACCCGGGACAGGGGAGACACCGGGGAGCTGTTTTTT. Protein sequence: CASSTRDRGDTGELFF.

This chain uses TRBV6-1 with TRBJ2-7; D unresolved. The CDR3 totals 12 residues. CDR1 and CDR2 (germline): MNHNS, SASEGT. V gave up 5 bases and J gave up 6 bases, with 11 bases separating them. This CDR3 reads CASSFGDREQYF. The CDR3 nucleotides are TGTGCCAGCAGTTTCGGAGACCGCGAGCAGTACTTC.

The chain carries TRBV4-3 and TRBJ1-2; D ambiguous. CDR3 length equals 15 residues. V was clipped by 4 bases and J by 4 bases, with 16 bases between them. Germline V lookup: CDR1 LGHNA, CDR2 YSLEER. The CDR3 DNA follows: TGCGCCAGCAGCCGATCCCACGGAGTCGGCTATGGCTACACCTTC. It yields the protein CASSRSHGVGYGYTF.

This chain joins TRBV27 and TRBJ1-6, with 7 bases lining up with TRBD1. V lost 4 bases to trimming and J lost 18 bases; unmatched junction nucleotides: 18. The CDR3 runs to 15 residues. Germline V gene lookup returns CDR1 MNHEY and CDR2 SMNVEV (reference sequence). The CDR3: CASSYSPGTVGATHF. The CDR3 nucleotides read TGTGCCAGCAGTTATTCGCCGGGGACAGTAGGGGCTACCCACTTT.

The CDR3 sequence: CAGSLGGGQETQYF. The CDR3 nucleotides read TGTGCCGGATCGTTAGGGGGGGGACAAGAGACCCAGTACTTC. The chain has TRBV28 and TRBJ2-5; TRBD2 is a possible D gene (7 bases). The germline CDR1 and CDR2 sequences are MDHEN and SYDVKM. The CDR3 has 14 amino acids. The V and J ends lost 11 bases and 2 bases respectively, with 18 bases between them.

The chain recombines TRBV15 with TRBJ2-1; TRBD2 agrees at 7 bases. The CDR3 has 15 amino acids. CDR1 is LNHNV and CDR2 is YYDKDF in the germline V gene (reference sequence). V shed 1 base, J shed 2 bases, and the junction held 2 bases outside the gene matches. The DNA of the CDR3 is TGTGCCACCAGCAGAGGCGGGAGCACCTACAATGAGCAGTTCTTC. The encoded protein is CATSRGGSTYNEQFF. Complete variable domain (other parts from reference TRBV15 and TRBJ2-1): DAMVIQNPRYQVTQFGKPVTLSCSQTLNHNVMYWYQQKSSQAPKLLFHYYDKDFNNEADTPDNFQSRRPNTSFCFLDIRSPGLGDTAMYLCATSRGGSTYNEQFFGPGTRLTVL.

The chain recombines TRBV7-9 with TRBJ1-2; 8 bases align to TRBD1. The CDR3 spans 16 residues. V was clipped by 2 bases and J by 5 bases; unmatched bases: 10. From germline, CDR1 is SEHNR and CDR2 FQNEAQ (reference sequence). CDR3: CASSLTSETGVYGYTF. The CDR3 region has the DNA TGTGCCAGCAGCTTAACATCCGAGACAGGGGTATATGGCTACACCTTC.

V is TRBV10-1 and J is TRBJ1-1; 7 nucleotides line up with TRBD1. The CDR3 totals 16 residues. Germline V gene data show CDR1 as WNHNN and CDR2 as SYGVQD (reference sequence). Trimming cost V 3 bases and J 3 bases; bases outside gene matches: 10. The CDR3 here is CASSDPPRGQHTEAFF. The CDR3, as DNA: TGCGCCAGCAGTGACCCACCCCGGGGACAGCACACTGAAGCTTTCTTT.

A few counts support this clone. As DNA, the CDR3 is TGTGCCAGCAGTTACTCGGGCCCTCCCACTGAAGCTTTCTTT. This encodes CASSYSGPPTEAFF. The J gene is TRBJ1-1, the V gene TRBV6-6; D remains unclear. Germline V gene lookup returns CDR1 MNHNY and CDR2 SVGAGI (reference sequence). The CDR3 is 14 residues long. Deletions cut 0 bases from V and 4 bases from J, with 9 bases between.

The CDR3 here is CASQVGPGVHEQYF. The DNA of the CDR3 is TGTGCCAGCCAAGTAGGCCCGGGGGTCCACGAGCAGTACTTC. This chain links TRBV2 with TRBJ2-7; a possible D gene is TRBD2 (6 bases). Trimming pared 8 bases from V and 5 bases from J, leaving 19 bases between. The CDR3 sequence is 14 residues long. CDR1 and CDR2 (germline): SNHLY, FYNNEI. The full variable domain, in which reference TRBV2 and TRBJ2-7 provide the parts outside the CDR3, is EPEVTQTPSHQVTQMGQEVILRCVPISNHLYFYWYRQILGQKVEFLVSFYNNEISEKSEIFDDQFSVERPDGSNFTLKIRSTKLEDSAMYFCASQVGPGVHEQYFGPGTRLTVT.

The CDR3 DNA sequence: TGCGCCAGCAGCCCGGTTTCCAACTCCTACAATGAGCAGTTCTTC. It codes for CASSPVSNSYNEQFF. The chain has TRBV4-3 and TRBJ2-1; D gene uncertain. The CDR3 runs to 15 residues. From germline, CDR1 is LGHNA and CDR2 YSLEER. Trimming left V 4 bases short and J 0 bases short, with 10 bases between.

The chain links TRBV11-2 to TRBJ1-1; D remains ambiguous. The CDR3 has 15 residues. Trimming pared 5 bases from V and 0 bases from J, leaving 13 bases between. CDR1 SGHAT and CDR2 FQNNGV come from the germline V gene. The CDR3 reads CASSLGIQMNTEAFF. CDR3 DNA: TGTGCCAGCAGCCTAGGGATACAGATGAACACTGAAGCTTTCTTT.

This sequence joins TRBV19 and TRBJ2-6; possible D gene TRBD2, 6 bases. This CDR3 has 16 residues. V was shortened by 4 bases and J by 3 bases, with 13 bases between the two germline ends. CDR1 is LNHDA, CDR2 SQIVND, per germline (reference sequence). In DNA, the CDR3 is TGTGCCAGTAGTACAGGACGGAGGGATGGGGCCAACGTCCTGACTTTC. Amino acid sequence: CASSTGRRDGANVLTF.

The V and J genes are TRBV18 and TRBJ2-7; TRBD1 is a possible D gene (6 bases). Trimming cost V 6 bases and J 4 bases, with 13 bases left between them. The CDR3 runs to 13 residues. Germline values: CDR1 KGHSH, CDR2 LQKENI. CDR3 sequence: CASSRQDLYEQYF. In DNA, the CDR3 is TGTGCCAGCTCTCGACAGGACCTGTACGAGCAGTACTTC. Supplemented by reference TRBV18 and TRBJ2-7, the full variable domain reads NAGVMQNPRHLVRRRGQEARLRCSPMKGHSHVYWYRQLPEEGLKFMVYLQKENIIDESGMPKERFSAEFPKEGPSILRIQQVVRGDSAAYFCASSRQDLYEQYFGPGTRLTVT.

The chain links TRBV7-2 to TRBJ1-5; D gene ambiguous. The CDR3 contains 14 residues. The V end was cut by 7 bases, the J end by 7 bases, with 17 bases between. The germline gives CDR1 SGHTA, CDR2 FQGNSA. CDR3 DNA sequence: TGTGCCAGCACCCCCAGCCGGGGAAACCAGCCCCAGCATTTT. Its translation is CASTPSRGNQPQHF.

CDR3 DNA: TGTGCCAGCAGGGGACAGGGTGGCTACGAGCAGTACTTC. It encodes CASRGQGGYEQYF. The rearrangement uses TRBV2 and TRBJ2-7, with 9 bases that match TRBD1. V gave up 6 bases and J gave up 3 bases; unmatched junction bases: 3. Germline V CDR1 and CDR2: SNHLY, FYNNEI. CDR3 length: 13 amino acids.

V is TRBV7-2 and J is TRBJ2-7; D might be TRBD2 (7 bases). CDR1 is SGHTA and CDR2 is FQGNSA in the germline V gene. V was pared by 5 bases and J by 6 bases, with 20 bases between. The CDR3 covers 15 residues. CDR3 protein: CASSPGVGGGLEQYF. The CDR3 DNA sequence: TGTGCCAGCAGCCCGGGGGTGGGAGGGGGGCTCGAGCAGTACTTC.

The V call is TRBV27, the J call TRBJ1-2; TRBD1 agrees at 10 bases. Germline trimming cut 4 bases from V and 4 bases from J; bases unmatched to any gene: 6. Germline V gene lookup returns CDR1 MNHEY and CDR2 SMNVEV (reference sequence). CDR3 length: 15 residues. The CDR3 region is CASSYTTGGFYGYTF. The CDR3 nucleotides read TGTGCCAGCAGTTATACGACAGGGGGCTTCTATGGCTACACCTTC.

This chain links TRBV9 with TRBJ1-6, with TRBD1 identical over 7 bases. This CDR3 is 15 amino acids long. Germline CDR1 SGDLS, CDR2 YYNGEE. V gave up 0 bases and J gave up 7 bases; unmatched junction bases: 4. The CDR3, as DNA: TGTGCCAGCAGCGTAGTACAGGGGTGGAATTCACCCCTCCACTTT. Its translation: CASSVVQGWNSPLHF.

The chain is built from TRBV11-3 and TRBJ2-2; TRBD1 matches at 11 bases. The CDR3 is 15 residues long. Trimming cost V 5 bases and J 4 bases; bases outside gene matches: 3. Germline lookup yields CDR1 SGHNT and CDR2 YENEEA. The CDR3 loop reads CASSRDRGVTGELFF. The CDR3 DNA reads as TGTGCCAGCAGCAGGGACAGGGGGGTCACCGGGGAGCTGTTTTTT. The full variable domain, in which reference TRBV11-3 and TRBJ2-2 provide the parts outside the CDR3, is EAGVVQSPRYKIIEKKQPVAFWCNPISGHNTLYWYLQNLGQGPELLIRYENEEAVDDSQLPKDRFSAERLKGVDSTLKIQPAELGDSAVYLCASSRDRGVTGELFFGEGSRLTVL.

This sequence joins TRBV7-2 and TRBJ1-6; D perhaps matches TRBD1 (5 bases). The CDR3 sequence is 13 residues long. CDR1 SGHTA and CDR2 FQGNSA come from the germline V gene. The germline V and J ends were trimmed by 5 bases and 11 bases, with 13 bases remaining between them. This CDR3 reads CASSPRTSAPLHF. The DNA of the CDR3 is TGTGCCAGCAGCCCTCGGACATCCGCACCCCTCCACTTT.

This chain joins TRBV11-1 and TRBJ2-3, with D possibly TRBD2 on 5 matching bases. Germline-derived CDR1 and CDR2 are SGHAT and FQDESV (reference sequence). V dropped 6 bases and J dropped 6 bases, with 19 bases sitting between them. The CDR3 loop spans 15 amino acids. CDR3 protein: CASSTGLPAADTQYF. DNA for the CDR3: TGTGCCAGCAGTACCGGACTCCCTGCCGCCGATACGCAGTATTTT.

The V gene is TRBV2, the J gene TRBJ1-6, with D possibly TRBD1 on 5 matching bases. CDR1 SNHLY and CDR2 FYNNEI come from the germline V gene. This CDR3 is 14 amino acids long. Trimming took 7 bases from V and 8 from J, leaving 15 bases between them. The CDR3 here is CASKGQGRDSPLHF. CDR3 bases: TGTGCCAGCAAAGGTCAGGGCAGGGATTCACCCCTCCACTTT.

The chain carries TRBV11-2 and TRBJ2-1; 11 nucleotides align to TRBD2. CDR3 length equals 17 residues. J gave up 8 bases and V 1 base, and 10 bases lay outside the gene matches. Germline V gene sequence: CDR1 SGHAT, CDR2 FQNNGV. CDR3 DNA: TGTGCCAGCAGCTTAGGCCAAACTAGCGGGGGTTTTTATGAGCAGTTCTTC. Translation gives CASSLGQTSGGFYEQFF.